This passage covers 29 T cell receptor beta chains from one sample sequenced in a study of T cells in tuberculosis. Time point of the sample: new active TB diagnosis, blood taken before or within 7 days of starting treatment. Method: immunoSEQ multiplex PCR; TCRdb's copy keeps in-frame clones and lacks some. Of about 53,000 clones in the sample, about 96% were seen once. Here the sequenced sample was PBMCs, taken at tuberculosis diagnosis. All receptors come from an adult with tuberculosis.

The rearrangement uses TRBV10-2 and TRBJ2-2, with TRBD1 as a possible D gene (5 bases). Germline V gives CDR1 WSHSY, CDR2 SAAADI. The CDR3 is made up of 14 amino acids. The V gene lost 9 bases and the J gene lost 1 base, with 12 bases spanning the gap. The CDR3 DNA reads TGCGCCAGTGGCAGGGCACGGAACACCGGGGAGCTGTTTTTT. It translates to CASGRARNTGELFF.

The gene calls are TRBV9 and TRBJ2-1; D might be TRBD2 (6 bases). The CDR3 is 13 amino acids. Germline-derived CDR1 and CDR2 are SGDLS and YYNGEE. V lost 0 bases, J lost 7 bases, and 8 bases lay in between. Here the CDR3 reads CASSVAGGNEQFF. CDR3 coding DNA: TGTGCCAGCAGCGTAGCTGGAGGGAATGAGCAGTTCTTC.

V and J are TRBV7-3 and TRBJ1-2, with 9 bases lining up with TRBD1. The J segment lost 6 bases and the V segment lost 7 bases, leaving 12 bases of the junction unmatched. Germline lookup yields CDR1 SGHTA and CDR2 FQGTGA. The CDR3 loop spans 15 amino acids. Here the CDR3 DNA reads TGTGCCAGCAACGCAAGCGTGACAGGGGGTGATGGCTACACCTTC. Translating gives CASNASVTGGDGYTF.

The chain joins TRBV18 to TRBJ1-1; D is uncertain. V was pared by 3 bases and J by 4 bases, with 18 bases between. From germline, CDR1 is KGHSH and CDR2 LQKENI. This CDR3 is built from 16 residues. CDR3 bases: TGTGCCAGCTCACCGTTTAGGTCCCCCCGGGGCACTGAAGCTTTCTTT. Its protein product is CASSPFRSPRGTEAFF.

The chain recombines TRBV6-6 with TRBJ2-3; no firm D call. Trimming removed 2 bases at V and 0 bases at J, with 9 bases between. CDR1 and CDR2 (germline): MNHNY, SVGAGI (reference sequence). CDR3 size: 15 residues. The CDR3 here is CASSYGGTSTDTQYF. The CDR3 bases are TGTGCCAGCAGTTACGGCGGAACTAGCACAGATACGCAGTATTTT.

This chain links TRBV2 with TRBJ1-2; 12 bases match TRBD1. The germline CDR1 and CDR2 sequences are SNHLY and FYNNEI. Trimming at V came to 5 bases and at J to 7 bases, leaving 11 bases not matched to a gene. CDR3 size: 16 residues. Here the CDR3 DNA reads TGTGCCAGCAGTTCCGGGACAGGGGGCTTAGTCGGTGGCTACACCTTC. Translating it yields CASSSGTGGLVGGYTF.

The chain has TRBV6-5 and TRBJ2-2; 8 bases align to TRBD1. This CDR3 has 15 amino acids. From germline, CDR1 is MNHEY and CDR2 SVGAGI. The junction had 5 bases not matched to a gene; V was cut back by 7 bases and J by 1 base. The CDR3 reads CASKAGTGNTGELFF. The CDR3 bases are TGTGCCAGCAAAGCCGGGACAGGGAACACCGGGGAGCTGTTTTTT.

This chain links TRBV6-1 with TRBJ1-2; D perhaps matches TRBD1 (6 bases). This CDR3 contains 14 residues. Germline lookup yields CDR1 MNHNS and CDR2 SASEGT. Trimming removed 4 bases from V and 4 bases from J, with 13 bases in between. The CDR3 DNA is TGTGCCAGCAGTGCCGTGACAGGAGCCTATGGCTACACCTTC. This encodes CASSAVTGAYGYTF.

CDR3 in amino acids: CASSSTGAYGYTF. The CDR3 DNA is TGTGCCAGCAGCTCAACTGGGGCCTATGGCTACACCTTC. The V call is TRBV6-5, the J call TRBJ1-2; maybe TRBD1 (5 bases). The CDR3 extends over 13 amino acids. V was pared by 6 bases and J by 4 bases, with 12 bases between. Germline CDR1 and CDR2: MNHEY and SVGAGI.

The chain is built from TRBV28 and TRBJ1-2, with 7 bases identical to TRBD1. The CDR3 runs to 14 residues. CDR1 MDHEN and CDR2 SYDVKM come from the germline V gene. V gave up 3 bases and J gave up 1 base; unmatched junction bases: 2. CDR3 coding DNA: TGTGCCAGCAGTTTGGGACAGAGTAACTATGGCTACACCTTC. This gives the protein CASSLGQSNYGYTF.

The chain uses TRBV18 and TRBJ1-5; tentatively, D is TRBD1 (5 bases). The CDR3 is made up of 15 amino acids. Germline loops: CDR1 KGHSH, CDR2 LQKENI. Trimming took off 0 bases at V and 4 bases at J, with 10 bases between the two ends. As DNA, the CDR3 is TGTGCCAGCTCACCACCGGGGGGAGGGAATCAGCCCCAGCATTTT. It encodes CASSPPGGGNQPQHF.

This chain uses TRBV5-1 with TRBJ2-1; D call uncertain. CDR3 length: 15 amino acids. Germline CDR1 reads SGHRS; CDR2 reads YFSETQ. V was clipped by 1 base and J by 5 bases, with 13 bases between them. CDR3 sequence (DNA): TGCGCCAGCAGCTTGAGTAATCTGGGCAACAATGAGCAGTTCTTC. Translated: CASSLSNLGNNEQFF.

CDR3 sequence: CASSSYTEAFF. For the CDR3, the DNA is TGTGCCAGCAGTTCGTACACTGAAGCTTTCTTT. The J gene is TRBJ1-1, the V gene TRBV28, with D uncertain. V was clipped by 4 bases and J by 3 bases, with 3 bases between them. The CDR3 consists of 11 residues. Germline assignment: CDR1 MDHEN and CDR2 SYDVKM.

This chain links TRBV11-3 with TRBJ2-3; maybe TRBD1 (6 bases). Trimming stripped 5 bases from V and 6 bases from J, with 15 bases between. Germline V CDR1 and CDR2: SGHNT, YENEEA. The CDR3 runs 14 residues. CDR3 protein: CASSRKGVTDTQYF. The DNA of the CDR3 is TGTGCCAGCAGCCGAAAGGGGGTCACGGATACGCAGTATTTT.

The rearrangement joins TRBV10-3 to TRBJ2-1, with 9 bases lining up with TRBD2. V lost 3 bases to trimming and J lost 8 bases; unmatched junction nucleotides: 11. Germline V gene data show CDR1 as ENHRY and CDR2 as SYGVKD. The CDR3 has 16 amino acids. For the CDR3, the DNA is TGTGCCATCAGTGAAACGTTTAGCGGGAGTACGCATGAGCAGTTCTTC. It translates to CAISETFSGSTHEQFF.

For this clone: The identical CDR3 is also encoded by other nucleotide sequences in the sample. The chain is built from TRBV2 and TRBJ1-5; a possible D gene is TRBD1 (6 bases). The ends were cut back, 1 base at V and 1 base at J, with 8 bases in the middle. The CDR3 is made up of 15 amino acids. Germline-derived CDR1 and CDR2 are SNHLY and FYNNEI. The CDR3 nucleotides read TGTGCCAGCAGTGAAGGCGGACAGAGCAATCAGCCCCAGCATTTT. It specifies CASSEGGQSNQPQHF.

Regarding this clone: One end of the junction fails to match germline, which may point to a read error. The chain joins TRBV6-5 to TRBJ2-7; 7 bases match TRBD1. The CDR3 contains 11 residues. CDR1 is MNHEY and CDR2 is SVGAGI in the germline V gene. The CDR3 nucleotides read TGCAAACAGGGGCGGGTCTACGAGCAGTACTTC. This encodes CKQGRVYEQYF.

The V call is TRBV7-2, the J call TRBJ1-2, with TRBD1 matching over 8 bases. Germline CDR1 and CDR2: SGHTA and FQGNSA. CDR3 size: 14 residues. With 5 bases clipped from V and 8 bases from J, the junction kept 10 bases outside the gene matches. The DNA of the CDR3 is TGTGCCAGCAGCCAGGACAGGGAGGGTCGAGGCTACACCTTC. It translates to CASSQDREGRGYTF.

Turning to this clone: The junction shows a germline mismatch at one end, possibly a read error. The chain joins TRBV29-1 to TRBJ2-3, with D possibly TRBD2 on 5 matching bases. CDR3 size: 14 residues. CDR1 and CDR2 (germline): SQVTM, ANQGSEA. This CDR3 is CSAAGVGTTYTQYF. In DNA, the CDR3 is TGCAGCGCCGCCGGGGTGGGTACCACATATACGCAGTATTTT.

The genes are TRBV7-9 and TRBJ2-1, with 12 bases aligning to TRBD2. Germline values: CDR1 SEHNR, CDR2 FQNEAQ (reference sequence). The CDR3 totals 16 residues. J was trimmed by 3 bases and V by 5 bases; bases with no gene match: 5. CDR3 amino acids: CASSKGLAGSYNEQFF. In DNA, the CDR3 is TGTGCCAGCAGCAAAGGACTAGCGGGAAGCTACAATGAGCAGTTCTTC.

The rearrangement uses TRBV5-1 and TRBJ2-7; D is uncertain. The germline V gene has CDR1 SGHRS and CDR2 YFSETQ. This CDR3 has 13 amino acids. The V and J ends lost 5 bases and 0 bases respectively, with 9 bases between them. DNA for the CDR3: TGCGCCAGCAGTAAGGCAGGCTCCTACGAGCAGTACTTC. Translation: CASSKAGSYEQYF.

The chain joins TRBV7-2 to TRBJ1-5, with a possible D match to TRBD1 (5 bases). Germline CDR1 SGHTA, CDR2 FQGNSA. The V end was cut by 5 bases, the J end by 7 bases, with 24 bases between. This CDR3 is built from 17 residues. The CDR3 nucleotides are TGTGCCAGCAGCAGCGGGCAGGGTGGCGCCGGAGGGCAGCCCCAGCATTTT. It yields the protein CASSSGQGGAGGQPQHF.

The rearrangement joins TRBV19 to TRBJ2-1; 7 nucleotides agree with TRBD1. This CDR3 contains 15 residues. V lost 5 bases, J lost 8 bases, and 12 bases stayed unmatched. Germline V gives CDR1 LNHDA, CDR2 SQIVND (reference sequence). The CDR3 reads CASSLQARGPDEQFF. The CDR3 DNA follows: TGTGCCAGTAGTCTTCAGGCGAGGGGGCCGGATGAGCAGTTCTTC.

The CDR3 spells CASSQLAGGTGELFF. CDR3 coding DNA: TGTGCCAGCAGTCAGCTAGCGGGAGGTACCGGGGAGCTGTTTTTT. The chain joins TRBV6-5 to TRBJ2-2, with 11 bases lining up with TRBD2. Germline V CDR1 and CDR2: MNHEY, SVGAGI. This CDR3 contains 15 residues. V trimming: 5 bases; J trimming: 5 bases; junction bases outside the gene matches: 4.

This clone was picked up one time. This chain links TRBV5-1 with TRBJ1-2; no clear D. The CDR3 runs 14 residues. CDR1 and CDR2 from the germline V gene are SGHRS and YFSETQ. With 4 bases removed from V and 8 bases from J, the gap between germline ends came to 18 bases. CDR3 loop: CASSLSAGSYGYTF. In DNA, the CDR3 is TGCGCCAGCAGCCTATCGGCGGGATCTTACGGCTACACCTTC.

In nucleotides, the CDR3 is TGTGCCAGCAGCTCTGGGGAGGGAGGCGACACCGGGGAGCTGTTTTTT. It translates to CASSSGEGGDTGELFF. The chain carries TRBV5-4 and TRBJ2-2; TRBD2 aligns across 7 bases. With 3 bases clipped from V and 3 bases from J, the junction kept 8 bases outside the gene matches. The CDR3 covers 16 residues. Germline CDR1 and CDR2: SGHNT and YYREEE (reference sequence).

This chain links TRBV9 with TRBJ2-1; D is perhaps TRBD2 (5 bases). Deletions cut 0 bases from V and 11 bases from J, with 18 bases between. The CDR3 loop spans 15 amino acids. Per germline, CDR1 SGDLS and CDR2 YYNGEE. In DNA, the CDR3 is TGTGCCAGCAGCGTAGAGGAGGTTTTACAATCTCAGCAGTTCTTC. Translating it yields CASSVEEVLQSQQFF.

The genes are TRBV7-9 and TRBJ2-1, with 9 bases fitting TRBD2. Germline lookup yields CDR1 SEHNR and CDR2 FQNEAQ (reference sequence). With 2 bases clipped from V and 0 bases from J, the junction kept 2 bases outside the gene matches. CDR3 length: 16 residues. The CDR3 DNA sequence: TGTGCCAGCAGCTTAATTAGCGGGAGCTCCTACAATGAGCAGTTCTTC. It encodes CASSLISGSSYNEQFF.

As DNA, the CDR3 is TGCGCCAGCAGCCAGGGGTTGGGGGCGGGAGAGAACACCGGGGAGCTGTTTTTT. It yields the protein CASSQGLGAGENTGELFF. The chain employs TRBV4-3 and TRBJ2-2; weak D call: TRBD2 (7 bases). This CDR3 contains 18 residues. V was cut by 3 bases and J by 1 base, with 18 bases left in between. Germline CDR1 reads LGHNA; CDR2 reads YSLEER.